A single sample gave rise to the 29 T cell receptor beta chains below, sequenced in a study of blood T cell repertoires in COVID-19. Measured with immunoSEQ multiplex PCR; TCRdb has only the in-frame clones, and not every one. Seen here are 25,000 to 35,000 clones, around 91% observed once, and the top ten hold approximately 15%. The sample comprised peripheral blood. The receptor source for this set is a man at least 80 years old with acute or convalescent COVID-19.

The sample holds a few counts of this clone. The chain is built from TRBV28 and TRBJ2-7; TRBD2 might be the D (7 bases). V was cut by 7 bases and J by 0 bases, with 10 bases left in between. The CDR3 is made up of 13 amino acids. Germline assignment: CDR1 MDHEN and CDR2 SYDVKM. This CDR3 is CASIRGGSYEQYF. The CDR3 DNA is TGTGCCAGCATAAGGGGGGGCTCCTACGAGCAGTACTTC.

The V and J genes are TRBV5-1 and TRBJ1-6, with TRBD1 identical over 8 bases. Germline CDR1 and CDR2: SGHRS and YFSETQ. The CDR3 is 14 residues long. V trimming: 4 bases; J trimming: 8 bases; junction bases outside the gene matches: 5. The CDR3, as DNA: TGCGCCAGCAGCGTTACGACAGGGGATTCACCCCTCCACTTT. Translating it yields CASSVTTGDSPLHF.

The chain combines TRBV6-5 with TRBJ1-2; tentative D call: TRBD1 (5 bases). The CDR3 is 15 residues long. Germline V gene sequence: CDR1 MNHEY, CDR2 SVGAGI. Between the trimmed V and J ends, which lost 5 bases and 3 bases, there was a span of 16 bases. CDR3 sequence (DNA): TGTGCCAGCAGTCCTCGAGGTGGGGCCCACTATGGCTACACCTTC. This codes for CASSPRGGAHYGYTF.

V is TRBV5-4 and J is TRBJ2-3, with a weak D call TRBD1 (6 bases). The CDR3 consists of 13 residues. Germline-derived CDR1 and CDR2 are SGHNT and YYREEE (reference sequence). V was pared by 3 bases and J by 3 bases, with 8 bases between. The CDR3 loop is CASSSQGTDTQYF. The CDR3 bases are TGTGCCAGCAGCTCTCAGGGGACAGATACGCAGTATTTT. The whole variable domain, filled in from reference TRBV5-4 and TRBJ2-3, reads ETGVTQSPTHLIKTRGQQVTLRCSSQSGHNTVSWYQQALGQGPQFIFQYYREEENGRGNFPPRFSGLQFPNYSSELNVNALELDDSALYLCASSSQGTDTQYFGPGTRLTVL.

The chain combines TRBV2 with TRBJ2-1, with D possibly matching TRBD2 (7 bases). This CDR3 spans 12 amino acids. Per the germline V gene, CDR1 is SNHLY and CDR2 is FYNNEI. Trimming took 8 bases from V and 9 from J, leaving 14 bases between them. In DNA form, the CDR3 reads TGTGCCAGCGGGGGGGCAAGAGGTGAGCAGTTCTTC. Its protein is CASGGARGEQFF.

The sample holds one count of this clone. The chain couples TRBV27 to TRBJ1-2, with a possible D match to TRBD1 (6 bases). Germline V lookup: CDR1 MNHEY, CDR2 SMNVEV (reference sequence). Trimming shortened V by 2 bases and J by 3 bases, and 10 bases separated the two germline ends. The CDR3 runs 14 residues. The CDR3 bases are TGTGCCAGCAGTTTAAGGGGGGGCTACTATGGCTACACCTTC. It codes for CASSLRGGYYGYTF.

The rearrangement links TRBV28 to TRBJ1-1, with a tentative D call TRBD1 (6 bases). Trimming took off 3 bases at V and 10 bases at J, with 12 bases between the two ends. Germline CDR1 is MDHEN and CDR2 is SYDVKM. CDR3 length equals 12 residues. The CDR3 loop reads CASSFGGRGAFF. In DNA, the CDR3 is TGTGCCAGCAGTTTCGGGGGGCGCGGAGCTTTCTTT.

This clone was observed a handful of times. The chain is built from TRBV30 and TRBJ1-5; D gene uncertain. Germline lookup yields CDR1 GTSNPN and CDR2 SVGIG (reference sequence). This CDR3 is 13 amino acids long. The ends were cut back, 0 bases at V and 4 bases at J, with 7 bases in the middle. In nucleotides, the CDR3 is TGTGCCTGGAGTGTCAGTGAAAATCAGCCCCAGCATTTT. It specifies CAWSVSENQPQHF. Full variable domain (missing parts from reference TRBV30 and TRBJ1-5): SQTIHQWPATLVQPVGSPLSLECTVEGTSNPNLYWYRQAAGRGLQLLFYSVGIGQISSEVPQNLSASRPQDRQFILSSKKLLLSDSGFYLCAWSVSENQPQHFGDGTRLSIL.

This chain links TRBV28 with TRBJ1-2; no clear D gene. With 3 bases removed from V and 8 bases from J, the gap between germline ends came to 13 bases. The length of the CDR3 is 13 residues. Germline V gives CDR1 MDHEN, CDR2 SYDVKM. The CDR3 protein is CASSLKQPWGYTF. CDR3 in DNA: TGTGCCAGCAGTTTGAAACAGCCGTGGGGCTACACCTTC.

The table lists this clone with a count of one. The rearrangement uses TRBV29-1 and TRBJ2-3; TRBD1 matches at 11 bases. J was trimmed by 1 base and V by 3 bases; bases with no gene match: 3. The CDR3 covers 15 residues. From germline, CDR1 is SQVTM and CDR2 ANQGSEA. The CDR3 loop reads CSVEGTGGGTDTQYF. As DNA, the CDR3 is TGCAGCGTTGAGGGGACAGGGGGTGGCACAGATACGCAGTATTTT.

The chain links TRBV29-1 to TRBJ2-3; a possible D gene is TRBD2 (6 bases). V was pared by 7 bases and J by 0 bases, with 8 bases between. The germline CDR1 and CDR2 sequences are SQVTM and ANQGSEA. This CDR3 comprises 12 residues. In DNA, the CDR3 is TGCAGCGCTGGGGGGAGCACAGATACGCAGTATTTT. Translated: CSAGGSTDTQYF.

This chain connects TRBV9 to TRBJ2-5; D perhaps matches TRBD2 (5 bases). CDR3 length equals 14 residues. Germline assignment: CDR1 SGDLS and CDR2 YYNGEE. Trimming shortened V by 0 bases and J by 2 bases, and 8 bases separated the two germline ends. Here the CDR3 DNA reads TGTGCCAGCAGCGTAGCTACGGGACAAGAGACCCAGTACTTC. Translated: CASSVATGQETQYF. The variable domain in full, completed from reference TRBV9 and TRBJ2-5, reads DSGVTQTPKHLITATGQRVTLRCSPRSGDLSVYWYQQSLDQGLQFLIQYYNGEERAKGNILERFSAQQFPDLHSELNLSSLELGDSALYFCASSVATGQETQYFGPGTRLLVL.

V and J are TRBV9 and TRBJ2-3; 8 bases fit TRBD2. The CDR3 length is 18 residues. V trimming: 5 bases; J trimming: 9 bases; junction bases outside the gene matches: 23. Germline V lookup: CDR1 SGDLS, CDR2 YYNGEE. CDR3 DNA sequence: TGTGCCAGCAGTCTTACCGGGGGGGCGGGGACCCCGGGAGGGACGCAGTATTTT. Encoded protein: CASSLTGGAGTPGGTQYF.

V is TRBV6-5 and J is TRBJ1-2, with TRBD1 matching 10 bases. The ends lost 2 bases at V and 4 bases at J; junction bases unmatched: 4. The V gene's germline CDR1 is MNHEY and CDR2 SVGAGI. The CDR3 is made up of 15 amino acids. The DNA for the CDR3 is TGTGCCAGCAGTTACGGGACAGGGGACGTCTATGGCTACACCTTC. It specifies CASSYGTGDVYGYTF.

V is TRBV21-1 and J is TRBJ2-7; the listed D gene, TRBD1, was not tested against the DNA. TRBV21-1 corresponds to a pseudogene. The CDR3 runs 9 residues. This CDR3 is CATLQDQYF. Written as DNA, the CDR3 is TGTGCCACCCTTCAGGATCAGTACTTC.

The rearrangement links TRBV7-9 to TRBJ1-4; 9 bases are shared with TRBD1. V lost 6 bases and J lost 7; bases outside the gene matches: 9. Germline CDR1 reads SEHNR; CDR2 reads FQNEAQ (reference sequence). The CDR3 sequence is 15 residues long. The CDR3 reads CASRPDRGEVEKLFF. The CDR3 DNA follows: TGTGCCAGCAGACCCGACAGGGGGGAAGTTGAAAAACTGTTTTTT.

This clone was recorded once. V is TRBV6-1 and J is TRBJ1-1; TRBD1 matches at 8 bases. Germline-derived CDR1 and CDR2 are MNHNS and SASEGT. The CDR3 contains 14 residues. Unmatched junction bases numbered 6, after V lost 3 bases and J lost 6 bases. The chain's CDR3 is CASSDRGLSAEAFF. The CDR3 DNA reads TGTGCCAGCAGTGACAGGGGGCTGTCCGCTGAAGCTTTCTTT.

The gene calls are TRBV28 and TRBJ1-1; 7 positions agree with TRBD1. From germline, CDR1 is MDHEN and CDR2 SYDVKM. V shed 6 bases, J shed 8 bases, and the junction held 3 bases outside the gene matches. This CDR3 spans 11 amino acids. CDR3 sequence: CASSLQGEAFF. CDR3 sequence (DNA): TGTGCCAGCAGCCTACAGGGGGAAGCTTTCTTT.

Only one count was recorded for this clone. This rearrangement joins TRBV9 to TRBJ2-2; 7 nucleotides line up with TRBD2. The CDR3 covers 14 residues. V lost 0 bases to trimming and J lost 6 bases; unmatched junction nucleotides: 2. Germline values: CDR1 SGDLS, CDR2 YYNGEE. Here the CDR3 DNA reads TGTGCCAGCAGCGTAGATGCGGGGGCCGGGGAGCTGTTTTTT. As protein: CASSVDAGAGELFF.

The genes are TRBV5-1 and TRBJ2-5; 7 bases line up with TRBD1. CDR3 size: 14 residues. Germline values: CDR1 SGHRS, CDR2 YFSETQ. V was clipped by 4 bases and J by 1 base; unmatched bases: 4. The CDR3 DNA sequence: TGCGCCAGCAGCCCAGGGGGAATCCAAGAGACCCAGTACTTC. Amino acids: CASSPGGIQETQYF.

The chain couples TRBV2 to TRBJ1-5; D remains ambiguous. The CDR3 contains 12 residues. The V gene lost 2 bases and the J gene lost 5 bases, with 4 bases spanning the gap. The germline V gene encodes CDR1 SNHLY and CDR2 FYNNEI. CDR3 loop: CASSELYQPQHF. The CDR3 coding sequence is TGTGCCAGCAGTGAATTATATCAGCCCCAGCATTTT.

CDR3 bases: TGTGCCAGCTCAAAGGGACAGGGCCCTAACACTGAAGCTTTCTTT. Protein sequence: CASSKGQGPNTEAFF. The V gene is TRBV18, the J gene TRBJ1-1; 9 bases are shared with TRBD1. The germline gives CDR1 KGHSH, CDR2 LQKENI. The CDR3 sequence is 15 residues long. The V segment lost 5 bases and the J segment 2 bases; nucleotides outside the gene matches: 6.

This clone has more than one count but fewer than ten. The rearrangement uses TRBV7-9 and TRBJ2-7; tentatively, D is TRBD1 (5 bases). The V and J ends lost 1 base and 6 bases respectively, with 10 bases between them. This CDR3 spans 13 amino acids. Germline V gene sequence: CDR1 SEHNR, CDR2 FQNEAQ (reference sequence). CDR3: CASSLEAGLEQYF. The CDR3 bases are TGTGCCAGCAGCTTAGAAGCAGGGCTCGAGCAGTACTTC.

The CDR3 DNA sequence: TGTGCCAGCAGTAGAAATTACCGGGTAAAAGAGACCCAGTACTTC. Its protein product is CASSRNYRVKETQYF. The chain uses TRBV9 and TRBJ2-5; D remains unclear. Trimming left V 5 bases short and J 3 bases short, with 17 bases between. The CDR3 totals 15 residues. The V gene's germline CDR1 is SGDLS and CDR2 YYNGEE.

This rearrangement joins TRBV29-1 to TRBJ2-5, with D maybe TRBD1 (5 bases). Trimming shortened V by 6 bases and J by 5 bases, and 16 bases separated the two germline ends. The CDR3 runs 13 residues. Germline lookup yields CDR1 SQVTM and CDR2 ANQGSEA. The CDR3 bases are TGCAGCGTCGCCGAGACAGTGGATGAGACCCAGTACTTC. It is translated as CSVAETVDETQYF.

The chain's CDR3 is CASSSRVPGQAIYEQYF. The CDR3 nucleotides read TGTGCCAGCTCATCTCGAGTACCGGGACAGGCAATATACGAGCAGTACTTC. The chain uses TRBV18 and TRBJ2-7; 8 bases are a match to TRBD1. Unmatched junction bases numbered 16, after V lost 5 bases and J lost 4 bases. CDR1 KGHSH and CDR2 LQKENI come from the germline V gene. The CDR3 extends over 17 amino acids.

V usage is TRBV28 and J usage is TRBJ1-1, with TRBD1 matching over 11 bases. The V segment lost 5 bases and the J segment 6 bases; nucleotides outside the gene matches: 14. This CDR3 is built from 17 residues. Germline-derived CDR1 and CDR2 are MDHEN and SYDVKM. In DNA, the CDR3 is TGTGCCAGCAGTCCAACCGGGACAGGGGGAGGTAAGGCTGAAGCTTTCTTT. It codes for CASSPTGTGGGKAEAFF.

The chain combines TRBV3-1 (or the pseudogene TRBV3-2) with TRBJ2-3; D perhaps matches TRBD2 (6 bases). V shed 1 base and J shed 4 bases, with 6 bases lying between them. Per germline, CDR1 LGHDT and CDR2 YNNKEL (reference sequence). The CDR3 runs 13 residues. Written as DNA, the CDR3 is TGTGCCAGCAGCCAAGGCGGGGCAGATACGCAGTATTTT. It yields the protein CASSQGGADTQYF.

The rearrangement uses TRBV18 and TRBJ2-5, with no clear D. With 3 bases removed from V and 2 bases from J, the gap between germline ends came to 7 bases. CDR3 length: 13 residues. Germline V lookup: CDR1 KGHSH, CDR2 LQKENI. CDR3 in amino acids: CASSPQVQETQYF. The CDR3 nucleotides read TGTGCCAGCTCACCCCAGGTACAAGAGACCCAGTACTTC.